What follows describes a single TCR beta chain. V was clipped by 5 bases and J by 4 bases, with 12 bases between them. The germline V gene has CDR1 LNHDA and CDR2 SQIVND (reference sequence). This CDR3 comprises 14 residues. Documented time point: cycle 4 day 1 (C4D1), after more than 5 weeks of nivolumab. Every one of the patients relapsed after autologous stem cell transplantation (brentuximab vedotin exposure was variable). Repertoires were generated with immunoSEQ multiplex PCR, while TCRdb's copy carries only in-frame clones and drops some. The repertoire includes about 39,000 clones, 77% of them detected once, and approximately 9.4% sits in the top ten. This entry belongs to a study of PD-1 blockade in classical Hodgkin lymphoma.

The sample in question was peripheral blood mononuclear cells (PBMCs), obtained before the fourth cycle of nivolumab. This sequence originates from a human donor with classical Hodgkin lymphoma. The chain carries TRBV19 and TRBJ1-3; D gene uncertain. The CDR3 protein is CASSGGLRGNTIYF. The CDR3 DNA reads as TGTGCCAGTAGTGGTGGCTTAAGGGGAAACACCATATATTTT.